This T cell receptor (beta chain) was recorded in a study of human T cells and chemical hapten exposure. TCRdb analysed the RACE reads with MiXCR anew, one entry per CDR3 protein. This sample carries some 330,000 distinct CDR3 sequences, 5% to 6.5% of them seen once, and the ten largest clones take less than 9%. The sample's time point: pre-sensitization, week 0. Treatment noted: therapeutic diphenylcyclopropenone sensitization with weekly scalp DPC. The trim removed 3 bases at V and 6 bases at J, leaving 2 bases unmatched. Per the germline V gene, CDR1 is SGHAT and CDR2 is FQNNGV. The CDR3 loop spans 13 amino acids.

The receptor was derived from a young woman with alopecia areata. Some clones in this sample may be carry-over from other donors' samples. Source: whole blood, taken in connection with sensitization to the hapten diphenylcyclopropenone (DPC). This chain links TRBV11-2 with TRBJ2-1, with 7 bases fitting TRBD1. The CDR3 coding sequence is TGTGCCAGCAGCTTGGGACAGCTCAATGAGCAGTTCTTC. This gives the protein CASSLGQLNEQFF.